These 20 T cell receptor beta chains originate from one sample sequenced in a study of blood T cell repertoires in COVID-19. Measured with immunoSEQ multiplex PCR; TCRdb has only the in-frame clones, and not every one. In the table there are about 68,000 clones, about 93% of which are singletons. Specimen: peripheral blood. The receptors derive from a human donor in a cohort sampled during active COVID-19.

The V and J genes are TRBV6-6 and TRBJ1-2, with 9 positions matching TRBD1. The CDR3 covers 16 residues. Trimming removed 6 bases from V and 8 bases from J; junction bases left unmatched: 16. The germline gives CDR1 MNHNY, CDR2 SVGAGI (reference sequence). As DNA, the CDR3 is TGTGCCAGCAGCCGATCCGGACAGGGGATTTCGGGAGGCTACACCTTC. This translates into CASSRSGQGISGGYTF.

The rearrangement links TRBV19 to TRBJ1-5; TRBD1 agrees at 8 bases. The CDR3 extends over 17 amino acids. Germline V gene data show CDR1 as LNHDA and CDR2 as SQIVND (reference sequence). V trimming: 5 bases; J trimming: 6 bases; junction bases outside the gene matches: 15. The CDR3 loop reads CASSYVTGVVIGQPQHF. The CDR3 nucleotides read TGTGCCAGTAGTTATGTGACAGGGGTTGTTATCGGTCAGCCCCAGCATTTT.

CDR3 protein: CASSWGQNTEAFF. DNA for the CDR3: TGTGCCAGCAGCTGGGGACAGAACACTGAAGCTTTCTTT. The rearrangement uses TRBV5-6 and TRBJ1-1, with D tentatively TRBD1 (6 bases). Per germline, CDR1 SGHDT and CDR2 YYEEEE. V shed 3 bases and J shed 1 base, with 7 bases lying between them. CDR3 size: 13 residues.

V usage is TRBV18 and J usage is TRBJ1-1, with TRBD1 matching over 8 bases. The V gene's germline CDR1 is KGHSH and CDR2 LQKENI. V dropped 0 bases and J dropped 1; count of bases not matched to a gene: 4. The CDR3 runs 16 residues. The CDR3 DNA sequence: TGTGCCAGCTCACCACCGACAGGGGCGCCGAACACTGAAGCTTTCTTT. It encodes CASSPPTGAPNTEAFF.

This clone was counted once. The V and J genes are TRBV4-3 and TRBJ2-7; no firm D call. Looked up from germline, CDR1 is LGHNA and CDR2 is YSLEER. Trimming cost V 0 bases and J 2 bases, with 8 bases left between them. The CDR3 is made up of 14 amino acids. CDR3 in DNA: TGCGCCAGCAGCCAAGACCGAGTCGCCTACGAGCAGTACTTC. It encodes CASSQDRVAYEQYF.

J is TRBJ2-5 and V is TRBV5-6; 10 bases agree with TRBD2. The CDR3 contains 15 residues. Germline V gene sequence: CDR1 SGHDT, CDR2 YYEEEE. The V and J ends lost 1 base and 5 bases, in that order; junction bases with no gene match: 5. CDR3 nucleotides: TGTGCCAGCAGCTTGAGCGGGGGGGCCGGTGAGACCCAGTACTTC. It specifies CASSLSGGAGETQYF.

This rearrangement joins TRBV6-2 or TRBV6-3 to TRBJ2-6; D is ambiguous. This CDR3 is 16 amino acids long. Trimming shortened V by 2 bases and J by 1 base, and 9 bases separated the two germline ends. Germline assignment: CDR1 MNHEY and CDR2 SVGEGT. In DNA form, the CDR3 reads TGTGCCAGCAGTTACCCCAGGTTTTCTGGGGCCAACGTCCTGACTTTC. Translated: CASSYPRFSGANVLTF.

The chain is built from TRBV7-8 and TRBJ1-2; D is unclear. Trimming shortened V by 5 bases and J by 1 base, and 11 bases separated the two germline ends. Germline lookup yields CDR1 SGHVS and CDR2 FQNEAQ. The CDR3 runs to 14 residues. CDR3 in amino acids: CASSPRLRNYGYTF. The CDR3 DNA reads as TGTGCCAGCAGCCCCCGACTCCGTAACTATGGCTACACCTTC.

This chain uses TRBV18 with TRBJ2-3; TRBD1 agrees at 7 bases. Germline V gene lookup returns CDR1 KGHSH and CDR2 LQKENI. This CDR3 is 15 amino acids long. Trimming removed 5 bases from V and 2 bases from J; junction bases left unmatched: 7. The CDR3 DNA is TGTGCCAGCTCAGCCCGACAGGGAGACACAGATACGCAGTATTTT. This gives the protein CASSARQGDTDTQYF.

The chain links TRBV4-3 to TRBJ1-2; D is ambiguous. The CDR3 covers 15 residues. Trimming took off 4 bases at V and 4 bases at J, with 16 bases between the two ends. The germline V gene encodes CDR1 LGHNA and CDR2 YSLEER. The CDR3 region has the DNA TGCGCCAGCAGCCGGACTTTCCGGGATAGCTATGGCTACACCTTC. It is translated as CASSRTFRDSYGYTF.

The V call is TRBV14, the J call TRBJ1-2, with TRBD1 matching 8 bases. V dropped 1 base and J dropped 8; count of bases not matched to a gene: 12. CDR1 is SGHDN and CDR2 is FVKESK in the germline V gene. The CDR3 has 16 amino acids. CDR3 residues: CASSQADLGQGHGYTF. The CDR3 DNA reads as TGTGCCAGCAGCCAAGCTGATCTTGGACAGGGACACGGCTACACCTTC.

The V gene is TRBV11-2, the J gene TRBJ1-4; 7 nucleotides match TRBD1. CDR1 is SGHAT, CDR2 FQNNGV, per germline. This CDR3 has 14 amino acids. V lost 3 bases to trimming and J lost 8 bases; unmatched junction nucleotides: 6. The CDR3 DNA reads as TGTGCCAGCAGCTTGGAGGGGGCGCGCGAAAAACTGTTTTTT. Translation: CASSLEGAREKLFF.

This clone turned up a few times. This chain links TRBV28 with TRBJ2-7; no clear D. CDR1 and CDR2 (germline): MDHEN, SYDVKM. The CDR3 spans 12 residues. The V and J ends lost 3 bases and 2 bases respectively, with 5 bases between them. As DNA, the CDR3 is TGTGCCAGCAGTTTGCGTGCCTACGAGCAGTACTTC. Amino acid sequence: CASSLRAYEQYF.

The genes are TRBV10-1 and TRBJ2-5; 11 nucleotides agree with TRBD2. Germline V CDR1 and CDR2: WNHNN, SYGVQD (reference sequence). With 6 bases clipped from V and 1 base from J, the junction kept 10 bases outside the gene matches. The CDR3 is 17 residues long. CDR3 nucleotide sequence: TGCGCCAGCAGCCAAGGGGCTAGCGGGGGGTCCCAAGAGACCCAGTACTTC. It yields the protein CASSQGASGGSQETQYF.

V and J are TRBV7-2 and TRBJ2-7; 7 bases align to TRBD1. The CDR3 sequence is 13 residues long. V lost 4 bases and J lost 5; bases outside the gene matches: 5. Per germline, CDR1 SGHTA and CDR2 FQGNSA. The CDR3 sequence: CASSSTGRNEQYF. Written as DNA, the CDR3 is TGTGCCAGCAGCTCGACAGGGCGTAACGAGCAGTACTTC.

V gene TRBV3-1 (or the pseudogene TRBV3-2) combines with J gene TRBJ1-2; TRBD1 matches 12 bases. This CDR3 has 18 amino acids. The V gene end was trimmed by 2 bases and the J gene end by 4 bases; junction bases not matched to a gene: 11. From germline, CDR1 is LGHDT and CDR2 YNNKEL (reference sequence). The DNA for the CDR3 is TGTGCCAGCAGCCAATCCGGGACAGGGGGCCGCTGGAGCTATGGCTACACCTTC. Its translation is CASSQSGTGGRWSYGYTF.

The chain couples TRBV7-6 to TRBJ2-1, with 7 bases that match TRBD1. The CDR3 length is 14 residues. Trimming cost V 5 bases and J 3 bases; bases outside gene matches: 4. The V gene's germline CDR1 is SGHVS and CDR2 FNYEAQ. The CDR3 here is CASSLRDSYNEQFF. CDR3 nucleotides: TGTGCCAGCAGCCTCCGGGACAGCTACAATGAGCAGTTCTTC.

This chain joins TRBV6-6 and TRBJ2-2; maybe TRBD1 (5 bases). CDR1 and CDR2 from the germline V gene are MNHNY and SVGAGI (reference sequence). V was clipped by 8 bases and J by 1 base, with 11 bases between them. The CDR3 is 14 amino acids. This chain's CDR3 is CASYRQRNTGELFF. In nucleotides, the CDR3 is TGTGCCAGCTATCGACAGAGGAACACCGGGGAGCTGTTTTTT.

The gene calls are TRBV7-2 and TRBJ1-4, with 9 bases fitting TRBD1. This CDR3 spans 16 amino acids. Germline CDR1 is SGHTA and CDR2 is FQGNSA. V shed 5 bases, J shed 5 bases, and the junction held 9 bases outside the gene matches. This CDR3 is CASSPHQDRGNEKLFF. In nucleotides, the CDR3 is TGTGCCAGCAGCCCACACCAGGACAGGGGAAATGAAAAACTGTTTTTT. The whole variable domain, filled in from reference TRBV7-2 and TRBJ1-4, reads GAGVSQSPSNKVTEKGKDVELRCDPISGHTALYWYRQSLGQGLEFLIYFQGNSAPDKSGLPSDRFSAERTGGSVSTLTIQRTQQEDSAVYLCASSPHQDRGNEKLFFGSGTQLSVL.

V is TRBV9 and J is TRBJ1-2; possible D gene TRBD1, 6 bases. This CDR3 has 12 residues. Trimming shortened V by 5 bases and J by 2 bases, and 7 bases separated the two germline ends. Germline V gives CDR1 SGDLS, CDR2 YYNGEE. The DNA for the CDR3 is TGTGCCAGCAGGCAGGGGAACTATGGCTACACCTTC. It specifies CASRQGNYGYTF.